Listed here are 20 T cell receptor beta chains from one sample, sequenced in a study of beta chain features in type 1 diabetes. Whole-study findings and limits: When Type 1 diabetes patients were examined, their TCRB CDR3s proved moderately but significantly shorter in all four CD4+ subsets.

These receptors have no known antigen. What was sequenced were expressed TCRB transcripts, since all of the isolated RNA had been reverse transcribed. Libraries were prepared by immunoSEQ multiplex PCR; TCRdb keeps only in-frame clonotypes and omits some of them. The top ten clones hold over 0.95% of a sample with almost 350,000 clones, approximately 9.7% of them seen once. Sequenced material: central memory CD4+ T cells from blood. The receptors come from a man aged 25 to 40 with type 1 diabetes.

CDR3 sequence: CASSPLAVDTQYF. The CDR3 bases are TGTGCCAGCAGCCCACTAGCGGTGGATACGCAGTATTTT. The chain has TRBV13 and TRBJ2-3; TRBD2 agrees at 8 bases. The CDR3 is 13 residues long. Germline trimming cut 5 bases from V and 6 bases from J; bases unmatched to any gene: 4. CDR1 is PRHDT and CDR2 is FYEKMQ in the germline V gene (reference sequence).

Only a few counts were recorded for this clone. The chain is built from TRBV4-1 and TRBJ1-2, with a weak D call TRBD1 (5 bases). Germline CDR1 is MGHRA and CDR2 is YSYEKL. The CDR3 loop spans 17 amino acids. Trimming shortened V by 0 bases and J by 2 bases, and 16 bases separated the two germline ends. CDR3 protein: CASSQDHRTPTNYGYTF. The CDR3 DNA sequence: TGCGCCAGCAGCCAAGATCACAGGACCCCGACGAACTATGGCTACACCTTC.

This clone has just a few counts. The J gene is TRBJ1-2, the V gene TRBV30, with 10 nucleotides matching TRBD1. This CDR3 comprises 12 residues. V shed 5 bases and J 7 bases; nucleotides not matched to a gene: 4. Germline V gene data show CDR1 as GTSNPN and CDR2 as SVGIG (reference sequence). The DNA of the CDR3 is TGTGCCTGGGATCGGACAGGGGGTGGCTACACCTTC. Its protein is CAWDRTGGGYTF.

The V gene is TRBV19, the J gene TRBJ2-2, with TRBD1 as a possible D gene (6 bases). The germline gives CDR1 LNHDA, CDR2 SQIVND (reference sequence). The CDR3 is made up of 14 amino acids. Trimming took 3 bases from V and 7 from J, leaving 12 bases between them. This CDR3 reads CASSILGADGELFF. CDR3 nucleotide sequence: TGTGCCAGTAGTATCCTGGGGGCTGACGGGGAGCTGTTTTTT.

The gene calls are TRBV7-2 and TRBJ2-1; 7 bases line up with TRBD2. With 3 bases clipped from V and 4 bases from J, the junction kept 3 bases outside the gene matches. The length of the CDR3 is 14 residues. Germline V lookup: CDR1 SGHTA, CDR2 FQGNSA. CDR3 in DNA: TGTGCCAGCAGCTTCGTCGGGGGGTACAATGAGCAGTTCTTC. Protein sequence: CASSFVGGYNEQFF.

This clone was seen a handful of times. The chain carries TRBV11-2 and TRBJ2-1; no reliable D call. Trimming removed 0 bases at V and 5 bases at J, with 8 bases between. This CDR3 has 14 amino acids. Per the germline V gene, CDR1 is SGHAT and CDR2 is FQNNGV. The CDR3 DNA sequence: TGTGCCAGCAGCTTAGAACAGCTTAACAATGAGCAGTTCTTC. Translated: CASSLEQLNNEQFF. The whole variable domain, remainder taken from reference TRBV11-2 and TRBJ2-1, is EAGVAQSPRYKIIEKRQSVAFWCNPISGHATLYWYQQILGQGPKLLIQFQNNGVVDDSQLPKDRFSAERLKGVDSTLKIQPAKLEDSAVYLCASSLEQLNNEQFFGPGTRLTVL.

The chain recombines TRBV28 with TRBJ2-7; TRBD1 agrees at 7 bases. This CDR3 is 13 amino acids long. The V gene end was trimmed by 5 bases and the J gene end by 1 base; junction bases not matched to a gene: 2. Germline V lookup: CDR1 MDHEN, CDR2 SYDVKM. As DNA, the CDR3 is TGTGCCAGCAGTATGGGACAGTCCTACGAGCAGTACTTC. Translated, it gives CASSMGQSYEQYF. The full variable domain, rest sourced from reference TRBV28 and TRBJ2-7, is DVKVTQSSRYLVKRTGEKVFLECVQDMDHENMFWYRQDPGLGLRLIYFSYDVKMKEKGDIPEGYSVSREKKERFSLILESASTNQTSMYLCASSMGQSYEQYFGPGTRLTVT.

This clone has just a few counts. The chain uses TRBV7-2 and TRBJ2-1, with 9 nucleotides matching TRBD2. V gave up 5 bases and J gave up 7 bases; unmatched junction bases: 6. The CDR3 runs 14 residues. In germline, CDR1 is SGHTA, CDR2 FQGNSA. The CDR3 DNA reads TGTGCCAGCAGCCCGCTAGCGGGGAAAAATGAGCAGTTCTTC. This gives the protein CASSPLAGKNEQFF.

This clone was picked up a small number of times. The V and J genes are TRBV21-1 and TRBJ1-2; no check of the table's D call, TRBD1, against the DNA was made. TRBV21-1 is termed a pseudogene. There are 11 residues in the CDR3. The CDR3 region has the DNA TGTGCCAGCGGGGGCAGGGACGGCTACACCTTC. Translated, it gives CASGGRDGYTF.

CDR3 sequence: CASSDGQGARETQYF. CDR3 nucleotides: TGTGCCAGCAGCGACGGACAGGGGGCGAGGGAGACCCAGTACTTC. The rearrangement joins TRBV2 to TRBJ2-5; TRBD1 agrees at 11 bases. Germline CDR1 and CDR2: SNHLY and FYNNEI. The length of the CDR3 is 15 residues. The V segment lost 6 bases and the J segment 5 bases; nucleotides outside the gene matches: 8.

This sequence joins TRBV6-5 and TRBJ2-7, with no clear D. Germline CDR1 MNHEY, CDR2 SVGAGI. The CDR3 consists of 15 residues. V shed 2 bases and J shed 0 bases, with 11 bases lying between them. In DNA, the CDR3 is TGTGCCAGCAGTTACCACCCGGCCTCCTCCTACGAGCAGTACTTC. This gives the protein CASSYHPASSYEQYF.

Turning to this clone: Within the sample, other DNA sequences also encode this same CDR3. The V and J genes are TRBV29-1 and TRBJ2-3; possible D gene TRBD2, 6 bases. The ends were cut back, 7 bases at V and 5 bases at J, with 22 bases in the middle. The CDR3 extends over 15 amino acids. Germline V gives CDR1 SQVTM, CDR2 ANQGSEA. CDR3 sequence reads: CSAGLAGSLRDTQYF. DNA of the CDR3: TGCAGCGCTGGACTGGCGGGGTCTCTGAGAGATACGCAGTATTTT.

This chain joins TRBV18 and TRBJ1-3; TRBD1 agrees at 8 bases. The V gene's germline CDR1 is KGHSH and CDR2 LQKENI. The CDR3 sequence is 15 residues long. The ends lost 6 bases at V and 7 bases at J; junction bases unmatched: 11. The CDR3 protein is CASSPMTGAENTIYF. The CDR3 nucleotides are TGTGCCAGCTCTCCCATGACAGGGGCAGAGAACACCATATATTTT. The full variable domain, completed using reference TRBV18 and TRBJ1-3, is NAGVMQNPRHLVRRRGQEARLRCSPMKGHSHVYWYRQLPEEGLKFMVYLQKENIIDESGMPKERFSAEFPKEGPSILRIQQVVRGDSAAYFCASSPMTGAENTIYFGEGSWLTVV.

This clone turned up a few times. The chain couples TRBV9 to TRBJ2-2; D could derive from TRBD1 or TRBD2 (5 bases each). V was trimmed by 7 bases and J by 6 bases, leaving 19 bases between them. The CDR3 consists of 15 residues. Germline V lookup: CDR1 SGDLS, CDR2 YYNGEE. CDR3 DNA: TGTGCCAGCGGAAAAGAGGGGCGCAGGGCCGGGGAGCTGTTTTTT. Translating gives CASGKEGRRAGELFF.

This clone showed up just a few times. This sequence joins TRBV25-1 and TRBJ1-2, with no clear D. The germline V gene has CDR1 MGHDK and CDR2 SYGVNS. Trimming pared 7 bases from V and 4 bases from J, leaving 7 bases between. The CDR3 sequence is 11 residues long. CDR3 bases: TGTGCCAGCAATTCAGGCTATGGCTACACCTTC. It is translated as CASNSGYGYTF.

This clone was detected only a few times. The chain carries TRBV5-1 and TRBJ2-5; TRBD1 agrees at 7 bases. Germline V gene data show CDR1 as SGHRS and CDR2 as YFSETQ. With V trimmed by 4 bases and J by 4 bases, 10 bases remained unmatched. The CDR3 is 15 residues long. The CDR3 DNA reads TGCGCCAGCAGCCGGATACAGGGGACGAGAGAGACCCAGTACTTC. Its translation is CASSRIQGTRETQYF.

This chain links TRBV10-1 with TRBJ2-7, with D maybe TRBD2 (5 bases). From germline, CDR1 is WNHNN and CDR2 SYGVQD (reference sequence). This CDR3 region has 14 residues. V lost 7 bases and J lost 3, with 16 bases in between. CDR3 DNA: TGCGCCAGCACCAGGCGGGTAGTAATCTACGAGCAGTACTTC. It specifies CASTRRVVIYEQYF.

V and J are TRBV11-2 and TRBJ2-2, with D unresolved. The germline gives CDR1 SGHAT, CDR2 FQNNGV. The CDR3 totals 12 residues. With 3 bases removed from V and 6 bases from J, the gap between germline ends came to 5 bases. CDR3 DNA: TGTGCCAGCAGCTTCGGAGCCGGGGAGCTGTTTTTT. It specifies CASSFGAGELFF.

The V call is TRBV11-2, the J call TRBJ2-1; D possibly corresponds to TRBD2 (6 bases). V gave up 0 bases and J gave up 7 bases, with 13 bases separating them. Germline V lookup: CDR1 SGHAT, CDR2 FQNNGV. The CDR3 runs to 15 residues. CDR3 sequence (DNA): TGTGCCAGCAGCTTAGATGGAAGGGCGGGGAATGAGCAGTTCTTC. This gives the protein CASSLDGRAGNEQFF.

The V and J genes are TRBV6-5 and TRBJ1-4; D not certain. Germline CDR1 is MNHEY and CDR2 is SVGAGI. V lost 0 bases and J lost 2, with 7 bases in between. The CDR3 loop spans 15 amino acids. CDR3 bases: TGTGCCAGCAGTTACTCGTTCGCTACTAATGAAAAACTGTTTTTT. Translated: CASSYSFATNEKLFF.